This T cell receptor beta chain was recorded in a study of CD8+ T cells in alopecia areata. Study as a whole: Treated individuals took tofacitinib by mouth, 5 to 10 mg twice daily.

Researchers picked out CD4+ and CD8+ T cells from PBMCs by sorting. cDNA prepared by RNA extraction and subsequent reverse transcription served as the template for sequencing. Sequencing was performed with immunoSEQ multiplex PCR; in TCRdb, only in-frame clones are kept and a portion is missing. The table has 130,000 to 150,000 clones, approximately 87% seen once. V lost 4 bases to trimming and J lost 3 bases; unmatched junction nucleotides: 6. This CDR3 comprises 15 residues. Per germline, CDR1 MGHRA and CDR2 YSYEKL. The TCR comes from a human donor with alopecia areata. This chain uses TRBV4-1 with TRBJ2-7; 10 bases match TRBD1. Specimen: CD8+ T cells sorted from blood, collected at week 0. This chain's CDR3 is CASSPRTGGDYEQYF. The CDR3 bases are TGCGCCAGCAGCCCCAGGACAGGGGGAGACTACGAGCAGTACTTC.